The 10 T cell receptor beta chains reported below all come from one sample, sequenced in a study of blood T cells in healthy people across ages. With a J-beta primer mix and a sample-barcoded 5' primer, a second PCR ran about 7 to 12 cycles. In TCRdb, the 5' RACE reads were re-called with MiXCR into one record per CDR3 protein. Seen here are roughly 500,000 distinct CDR3 sequences, around 24% observed once, and the top ten hold around 10%. The sample also formed part of further work on T cells of mothers and their children.

Sequences were obtained from blood. The receptor source for this set is a boy aged 5 to 17 in good health.

This rearrangement joins TRBV24-1 to TRBJ1-4, with unresolved D. The CDR3 spans 14 residues. Germline loops: CDR1 KGHDR, CDR2 SFDVKD. Trimming pared 8 bases from V and 8 bases from J, leaving 17 bases between. The CDR3: CATTADGLGEKLFF. The CDR3 nucleotides read TGTGCCACCACTGCGGACGGTTTAGGGGAAAAACTGTTTTTT.

This clonotype was seen a handful of times. V and J are TRBV7-2 and TRBJ1-2; TRBD1 matches 8 bases. CDR1 and CDR2 from the germline V gene are SGHTA and FQGNSA. Unmatched junction bases numbered 7, after V lost 5 bases and J lost 5 bases. This CDR3 comprises 14 residues. CDR3 bases: TGTGCCAGCAGCCCCGTCCGGACAGGGTATGGCTACACCTTC. Its protein is CASSPVRTGYGYTF.

This clonotype was seen once. The conserved phenylalanine or tryptophan normally closing the CDR3 is absent here, so this likely arose from a read error. The CDR3 DNA reads TGTGCCAGCAGCTTAGGGGACAGTAGCTCCTACAATGAGCAGTTCCTC. Translation gives CASSLGDSSSYNEQFL. The genes are TRBV13 and TRBJ2-1, with D perhaps TRBD1 (6 bases). The CDR3 consists of 16 residues. Germline V gene data show CDR1 as PRHDT and CDR2 as FYEKMQ (reference sequence). V was pared by 0 bases and J by 0 bases, with 9 bases between.

The rearrangement uses TRBV28 and TRBJ1-6; 7 bases fit TRBD1. After removal of 2 bases from V and 0 bases from J, the junction contained 4 bases not matched to a gene. CDR3 size: 17 residues. Germline V CDR1 and CDR2: MDHEN, SYDVKM. The CDR3 coding sequence is TGTGCCAGCAGTTTACTGACAGGGAGCTCCTATAATTCACCCCTCCACTTT. Translating gives CASSLLTGSSYNSPLHF.

This clonotype turned up a few times. The J gene is TRBJ2-2, the V gene TRBV6-5; 14 bases line up with TRBD2. This CDR3 comprises 19 residues. The V gene end was trimmed by 4 bases and the J gene end by 8 bases; junction bases not matched to a gene: 15. Looked up from germline, CDR1 is MNHEY and CDR2 is SVGAGI. The CDR3 DNA follows: TGTGCCAGCAGTTCCCCTGGACTAGCGGGGGGCATGCACGGGGGGGAGCTGTTTTTT. Translation: CASSSPGLAGGMHGGELFF.

A few counts support this clonotype. A read error may produce the germline difference seen at one junction end. The J gene is TRBJ2-7, the V gene TRBV27; D possibly corresponds to TRBD2 (7 bases). The V gene's germline CDR1 is MNHEY and CDR2 SMNVEV (reference sequence). The CDR3 extends over 12 amino acids. The CDR3 loop reads CASSPPGGPRDF. Here the CDR3 DNA reads TGTGCCAGCAGTCCCCCCGGGGGGCCGAGAGACTTC.

The V gene is TRBV9, the J gene TRBJ2-2; TRBD2 aligns across 12 bases. This CDR3 is 15 amino acids long. Losses at the gene ends were 2 bases for V and 6 bases for J; bases not matched to a gene: 2. CDR1 is SGDLS and CDR2 is YYNGEE in the germline V gene. Here the CDR3 DNA reads TGTGCCAGCAGCGTCTCTAGCGGGGGGGCCGGGGAGCTGTTTTTT. It encodes CASSVSSGGAGELFF.

The V gene is TRBV7-9, the J gene TRBJ2-1; D perhaps matches TRBD1 (6 bases). V lost 1 base and J 5 bases, leaving 12 bases between the germline ends. The germline V gene encodes CDR1 SEHNR and CDR2 FQNEAQ (reference sequence). The CDR3 totals 15 residues. The CDR3 region has the DNA TGTGCCAGCAGCTTAGGGCCGACAGGTAACAATGAGCAGTTCTTC. Protein product: CASSLGPTGNNEQFF.

This chain uses TRBV7-9 with TRBJ2-4; possible D gene TRBD1, 5 bases. The germline V gene encodes CDR1 SEHNR and CDR2 FQNEAQ (reference sequence). This CDR3 region has 18 residues. Trimming shortened V by 8 bases and J by 0 bases, and 23 bases separated the two germline ends. CDR3 protein: CASGPDNLILLAKNIQYF. CDR3 DNA: TGTGCCAGCGGGCCGGACAATCTGATCCTGTTAGCCAAAAACATTCAGTACTTC.

The V and J genes are TRBV20-1 and TRBJ2-7; the D is unclear. In germline, CDR1 is DFQATT, CDR2 SNEGSKA (reference sequence). Trimming removed 0 bases from V and 5 bases from J, with 2 bases in between. The CDR3 consists of 10 residues. CDR3 protein: CSARDNEQYF. In DNA form, the CDR3 reads TGCAGTGCTAGAGACAACGAGCAGTACTTC.